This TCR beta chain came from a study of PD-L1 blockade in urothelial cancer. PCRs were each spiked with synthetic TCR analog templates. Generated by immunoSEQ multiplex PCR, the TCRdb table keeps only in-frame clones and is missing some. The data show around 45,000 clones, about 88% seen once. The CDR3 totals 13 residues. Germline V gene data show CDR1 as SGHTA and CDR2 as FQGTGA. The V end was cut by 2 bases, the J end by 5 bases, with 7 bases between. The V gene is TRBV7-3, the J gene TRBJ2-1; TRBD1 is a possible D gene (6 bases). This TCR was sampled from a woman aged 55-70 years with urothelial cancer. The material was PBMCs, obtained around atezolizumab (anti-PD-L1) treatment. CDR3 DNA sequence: TGTGCCAGCAGCTTATACAGGGACAATGAGCAGTTCTTC. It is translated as CASSLYRDNEQFF.